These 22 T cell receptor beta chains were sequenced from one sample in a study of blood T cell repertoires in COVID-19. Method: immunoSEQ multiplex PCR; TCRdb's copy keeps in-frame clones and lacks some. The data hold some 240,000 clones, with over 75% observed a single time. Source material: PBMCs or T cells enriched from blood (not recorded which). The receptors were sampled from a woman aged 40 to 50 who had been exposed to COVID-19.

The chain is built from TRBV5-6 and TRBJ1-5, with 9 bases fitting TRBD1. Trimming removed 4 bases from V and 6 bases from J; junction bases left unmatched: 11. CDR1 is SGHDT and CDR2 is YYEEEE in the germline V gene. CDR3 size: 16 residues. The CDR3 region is CASSRRTGERGQPQHF. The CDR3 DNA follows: TGTGCCAGCAGCCGTCGGACAGGGGAGAGAGGTCAGCCCCAGCATTTT.

The CDR3 nucleotides are TGTGCCAAGGTGTTGACGGACTACTCCTACAATGAGCAGTTCTTC. Protein product: CAKVLTDYSYNEQFF. This sequence joins TRBV11-1 and TRBJ2-1, with a possible D match to TRBD2 (6 bases). Germline V gene data show CDR1 as SGHAT and CDR2 as FQDESV (reference sequence). The germline V and J ends were trimmed by 10 bases and 0 bases, with 16 bases remaining between them. The CDR3 is 15 residues long.

CDR3 nucleotides: TGTGCCAGCAGTCGGGTCCGCTACCAAGAGACCCAGTACTTC. Translation: CASSRVRYQETQYF. The gene calls are TRBV7-9 and TRBJ2-5; D not resolved. CDR1 and CDR2 from the germline V gene are SEHNR and FQNEAQ (reference sequence). Deletions cut 6 bases from V and 0 bases from J, with 11 bases between. This CDR3 region has 14 residues.

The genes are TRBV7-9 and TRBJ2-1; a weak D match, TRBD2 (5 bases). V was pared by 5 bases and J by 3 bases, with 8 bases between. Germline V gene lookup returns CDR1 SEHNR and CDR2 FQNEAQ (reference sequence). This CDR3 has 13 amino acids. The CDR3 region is CASSADYYNEQFF. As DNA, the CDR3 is TGTGCCAGCAGCGCCGACTACTACAATGAGCAGTTCTTC.

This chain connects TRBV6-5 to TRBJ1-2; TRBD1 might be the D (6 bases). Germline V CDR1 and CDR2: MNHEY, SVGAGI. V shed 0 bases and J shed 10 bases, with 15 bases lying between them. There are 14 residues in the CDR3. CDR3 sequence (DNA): TGTGCCAGCAGTTACTCGGGGGGGGCTCGACTCTACACCTTC. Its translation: CASSYSGGARLYTF.

The CDR3 is CASSRGRAWVPDTQYF. Written as DNA, the CDR3 is TGCGCCAGCAGCCGCGGGAGGGCCTGGGTCCCAGATACGCAGTATTTT. J is TRBJ2-3 and V is TRBV4-3, with 9 bases that match TRBD2. CDR3 size: 16 residues. CDR1 and CDR2 (germline): LGHNA, YSLEER. Trimming removed 4 bases from V and 4 bases from J; junction bases left unmatched: 9.

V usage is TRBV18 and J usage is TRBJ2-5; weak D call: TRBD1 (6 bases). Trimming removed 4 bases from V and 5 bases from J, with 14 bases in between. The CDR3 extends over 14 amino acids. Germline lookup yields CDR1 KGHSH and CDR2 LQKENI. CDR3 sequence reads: CASSRLTGLETQYF. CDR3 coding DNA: TGTGCCAGCTCACGGCTTACAGGGTTGGAGACCCAGTACTTC. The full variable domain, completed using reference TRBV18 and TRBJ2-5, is NAGVMQNPRHLVRRRGQEARLRCSPMKGHSHVYWYRQLPEEGLKFMVYLQKENIIDESGMPKERFSAEFPKEGPSILRIQQVVRGDSAAYFCASSRLTGLETQYFGPGTRLLVL.

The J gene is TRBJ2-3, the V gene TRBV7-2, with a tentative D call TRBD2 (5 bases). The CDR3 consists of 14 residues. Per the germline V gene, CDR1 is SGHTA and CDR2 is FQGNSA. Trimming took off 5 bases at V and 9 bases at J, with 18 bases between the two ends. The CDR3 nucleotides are TGTGCCAGCAGCCCAAGTCCGGGGTACGGGACGCAGTATTTT. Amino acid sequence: CASSPSPGYGTQYF.

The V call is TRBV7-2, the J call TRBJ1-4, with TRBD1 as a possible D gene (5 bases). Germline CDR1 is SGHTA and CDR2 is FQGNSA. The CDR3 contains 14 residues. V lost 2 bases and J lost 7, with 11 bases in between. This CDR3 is CASSLMAGFEKLFF. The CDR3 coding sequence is TGTGCCAGCAGCTTAATGGCAGGGTTTGAAAAACTGTTTTTT.

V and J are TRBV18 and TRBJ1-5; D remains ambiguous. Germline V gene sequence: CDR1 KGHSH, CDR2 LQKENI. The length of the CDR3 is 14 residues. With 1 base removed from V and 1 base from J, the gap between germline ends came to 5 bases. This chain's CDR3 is CASSPRQSNQPQHF. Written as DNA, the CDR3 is TGTGCCAGCTCACCACGGCAGAGCAATCAGCCCCAGCATTTT.

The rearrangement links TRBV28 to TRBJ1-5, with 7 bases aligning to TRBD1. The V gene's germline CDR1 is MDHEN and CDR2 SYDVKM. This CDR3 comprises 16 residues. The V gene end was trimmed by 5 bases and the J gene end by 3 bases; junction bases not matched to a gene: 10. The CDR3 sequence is CASSPARDRNNQPQHF. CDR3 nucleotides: TGTGCCAGCAGTCCAGCCCGGGACAGAAACAATCAGCCCCAGCATTTT.

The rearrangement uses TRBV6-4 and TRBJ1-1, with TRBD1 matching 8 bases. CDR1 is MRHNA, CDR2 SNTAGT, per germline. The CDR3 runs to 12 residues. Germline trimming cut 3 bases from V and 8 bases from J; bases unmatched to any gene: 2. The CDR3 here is CASSDWTGEAFF. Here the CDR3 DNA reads TGTGCCAGCAGTGATTGGACAGGGGAAGCTTTCTTT.

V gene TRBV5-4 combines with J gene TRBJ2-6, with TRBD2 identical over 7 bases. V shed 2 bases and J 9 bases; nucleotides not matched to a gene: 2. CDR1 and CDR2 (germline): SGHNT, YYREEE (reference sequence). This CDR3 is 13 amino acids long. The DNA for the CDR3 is TGTGCCAGCAGCTTAAGGGAGGGCAACGTCCTGACTTTC. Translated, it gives CASSLREGNVLTF.

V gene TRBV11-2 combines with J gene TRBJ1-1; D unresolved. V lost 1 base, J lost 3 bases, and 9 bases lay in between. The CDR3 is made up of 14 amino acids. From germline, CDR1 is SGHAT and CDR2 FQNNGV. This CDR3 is CASSLVSGYTEAFF. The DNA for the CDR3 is TGTGCCAGCAGCTTAGTCTCAGGATACACTGAAGCTTTCTTT. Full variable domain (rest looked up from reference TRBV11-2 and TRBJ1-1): EAGVAQSPRYKIIEKRQSVAFWCNPISGHATLYWYQQILGQGPKLLIQFQNNGVVDDSQLPKDRFSAERLKGVDSTLKIQPAKLEDSAVYLCASSLVSGYTEAFFGQGTRLTVV.

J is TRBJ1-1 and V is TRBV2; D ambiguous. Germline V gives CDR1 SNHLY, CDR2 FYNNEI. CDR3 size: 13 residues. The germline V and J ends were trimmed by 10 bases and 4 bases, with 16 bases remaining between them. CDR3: CATDGRRGTEAFF. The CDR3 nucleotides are TGTGCCACCGACGGGAGAAGAGGCACTGAAGCTTTCTTT. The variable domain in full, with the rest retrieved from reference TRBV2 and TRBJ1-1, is EPEVTQTPSHQVTQMGQEVILRCVPISNHLYFYWYRQILGQKVEFLVSFYNNEISEKSEIFDDQFSVERPDGSNFTLKIRSTKLEDSAMYFCATDGRRGTEAFFGQGTRLTVV.

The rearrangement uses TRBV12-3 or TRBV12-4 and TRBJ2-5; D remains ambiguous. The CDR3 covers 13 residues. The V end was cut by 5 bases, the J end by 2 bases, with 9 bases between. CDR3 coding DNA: TGTGCCAGCAGTCGACACCTACAAGAGACCCAGTACTTC. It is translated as CASSRHLQETQYF.

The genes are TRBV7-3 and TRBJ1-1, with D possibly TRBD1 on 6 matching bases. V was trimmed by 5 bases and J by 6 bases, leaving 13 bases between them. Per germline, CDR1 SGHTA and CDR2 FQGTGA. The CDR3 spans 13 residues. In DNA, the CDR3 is TGTGCCAGCAGCCCTACGGGGGGCCCTGAAGCTTTCTTT. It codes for CASSPTGGPEAFF.

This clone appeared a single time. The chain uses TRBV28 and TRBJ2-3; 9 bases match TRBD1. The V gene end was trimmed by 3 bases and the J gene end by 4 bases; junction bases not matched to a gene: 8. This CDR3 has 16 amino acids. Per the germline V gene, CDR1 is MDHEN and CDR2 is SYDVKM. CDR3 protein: CASSFSPGQGADTQYF. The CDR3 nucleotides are TGTGCCAGCAGTTTTTCCCCGGGACAGGGAGCAGATACGCAGTATTTT.

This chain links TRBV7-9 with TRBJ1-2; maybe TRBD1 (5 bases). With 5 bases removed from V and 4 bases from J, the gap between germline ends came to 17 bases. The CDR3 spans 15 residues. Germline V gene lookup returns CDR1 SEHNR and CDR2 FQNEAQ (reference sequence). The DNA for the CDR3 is TGTGCCAGCAGCCCAGTGGGGGGACCCCTCTATGGCTACACCTTC. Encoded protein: CASSPVGGPLYGYTF. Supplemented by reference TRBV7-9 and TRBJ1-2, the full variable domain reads DTGVSQNPRHKITKRGQNVTFRCDPISEHNRLYWYRQTLGQGPEFLTYFQNEAQLEKSRLLSDRFSAERPKGSFSTLEIQRTEQGDSAMYLCASSPVGGPLYGYTFGSGTRLTVV.

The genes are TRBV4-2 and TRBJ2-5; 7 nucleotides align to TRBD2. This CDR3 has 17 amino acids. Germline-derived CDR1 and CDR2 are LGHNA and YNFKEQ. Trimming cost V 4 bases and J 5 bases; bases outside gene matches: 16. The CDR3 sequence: CASSLSGALGRGETQYF. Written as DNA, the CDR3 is TGTGCCAGCAGCCTATCCGGGGCCCTTGGGAGGGGCGAGACCCAGTACTTC.

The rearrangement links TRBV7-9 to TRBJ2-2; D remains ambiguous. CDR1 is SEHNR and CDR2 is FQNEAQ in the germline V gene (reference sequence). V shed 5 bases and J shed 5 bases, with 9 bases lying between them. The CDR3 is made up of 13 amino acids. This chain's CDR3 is CASSPKQTGELFF. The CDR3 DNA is TGTGCCAGCAGCCCAAAGCAAACCGGGGAGCTGTTTTTT. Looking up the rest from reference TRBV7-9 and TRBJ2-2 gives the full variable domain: DTGVSQNPRHKITKRGQNVTFRCDPISEHNRLYWYRQTLGQGPEFLTYFQNEAQLEKSRLLSDRFSAERPKGSFSTLEIQRTEQGDSAMYLCASSPKQTGELFFGEGSRLTVL.

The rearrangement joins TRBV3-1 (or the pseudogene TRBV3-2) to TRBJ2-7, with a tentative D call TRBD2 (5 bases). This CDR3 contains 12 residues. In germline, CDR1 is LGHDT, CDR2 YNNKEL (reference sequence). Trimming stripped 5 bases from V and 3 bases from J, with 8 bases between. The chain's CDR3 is CASSARDYEQYV. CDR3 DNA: TGTGCCAGCAGCGCCCGGGACTACGAGCAGTACGTC.